The rows below give T cell receptor beta chains drawn from one sample of a study of blood T cell repertoires in COVID-19. The protocol was immunoSEQ multiplex PCR, while the TCRdb copy is restricted to in-frame clones and leaves out a portion. This table has roughly 250,000 clones, about 88% appearing once. Sequencing used peripheral blood. Source of these receptors: a woman between 35 and 50 years old who had recovered from COVID-19. Both conserved end residues are part of each CDR3. D genes are given only for firm matches. Clone sizes are given selectively: once, few, many, or a class where the clone is expanded.

NA	TRBV27	TRBJ2-7	NA	CASAFRAGSSYEQYF	TGTGCCAGCGCATTCCGGGCGGGGAGCTCCTACGAGCAGTACTTC
NA	TRBV5-1	TRBJ1-2	NA	CASSGALAGGNYGYTF	TGCGCCAGCAGCGGGGCCCTCGCAGGCGGTAACTATGGCTACACCTTC
NA	TRBV19	TRBJ2-7	TRBD1	CASSLTGGPYEQYF	TGTGCCAGTAGCCTAACAGGGGGGCCCTACGAGCAGTACTTC
NA	TRBV5-6	TRBJ1-1	NA	CASSQQDTEAFF	TGTGCCAGCAGCCAACAGGACACTGAAGCTTTCTTT
NA	TRBV29-1	TRBJ2-7	NA	CSVDGGKGDSAYEQYF	TGCAGCGTTGACGGTGGTAAAGGGGATTCAGCCTACGAGCAGTACTTC
NA	TRBV2	TRBJ1-5	NA	CASASDQVGPQHF	TGTGCCAGCGCCTCCGACCAGGTGGGGCCCCAGCATTTT
NA	TRBV28	TRBJ1-2	NA	CASSDQGPKYGYTF	TGTGCCAGCAGTGATCAGGGGCCTAAGTATGGCTACACCTTC
NA	TRBV12-3/TRBV12-4	TRBJ2-7	NA	CASSLGLAGQYF	TGTGCCAGCAGTCTGGGCCTAGCCGGGCAGTACTTC
NA	TRBV7-2	TRBJ1-2	TRBD1	CASSLMTGEAYGYTF	TGTGCCAGCAGCTTAATGACAGGGGAGGCCTATGGCTACACCTTC
once	TRBV5-4	TRBJ1-2	NA	CASSLEGGGYTF	TGTGCCAGCAGCTTGGAAGGGGGTGGCTACACCTTC
once	TRBV28	TRBJ2-3	NA	CASSLGTYTDTQYF	TGTGCCAGCAGTTTAGGTACTTACACAGATACGCAGTATTTT
NA	TRBV5-1	TRBJ2-1	TRBD2	CASSLGSSGGPFNEQFF	TGCGCCAGCAGCTTGGGGTCTAGCGGGGGCCCTTTCAATGAGCAGTTCTTC
NA	TRBV6-2/TRBV6-3	TRBJ2-1	TRBD2	CASSLWVAGDNEQFF	TGTGCCAGCAGCCTTTGGGTAGCGGGGGACAATGAGCAGTTCTTC
NA	TRBV27	TRBJ1-2	NA	CASSPRGGNYGYTF	TGTGCCAGCAGTCCCCGGGGGGGTAACTATGGCTACACCTTC
NA	TRBV7-3	TRBJ2-1	NA	CASSLNANEQFF	TGTGCCAGCAGCTTAAACGCGAATGAGCAGTTCTTC
NA	TRBV9	TRBJ1-2	NA	CASSGVPGYTF	TGTGCCAGCAGCGGCGTTCCTGGCTACACCTTC
NA	TRBV9	TRBJ1-2	NA	CASSVGAGFNYGYTF	TGTGCCAGCAGCGTAGGGGCAGGTTTTAACTATGGCTACACCTTC
once	TRBV11-2	TRBJ2-7	TRBD1	CASSFYRGHEQYF	TGTGCCAGCAGCTTCTACAGGGGCCACGAGCAGTACTTC
NA	TRBV5-4	TRBJ1-1	TRBD1	CASSPGTGFVRTEAFF	TGTGCCAGCAGCCCCGGGACAGGGTTTGTACGCACTGAAGCTTTCTTT
NA	TRBV3-1/TRBV3-2	TRBJ2-2	TRBD2	CASSQQAGGAGELFF	TGTGCCAGCAGCCAGCAAGCGGGAGGGGCCGGGGAGCTGTTTTTT
NA	TRBV3-1/TRBV3-2	TRBJ1-1	NA	CASSQVRPTTEAFF	TGTGCCAGCAGCCAAGTCCGCCCTACCACTGAAGCTTTCTTT
NA	TRBV20-1	TRBJ1-5	TRBD1	CSASSIGTGTIYSNQPQHF	TGCAGTGCTAGTTCCATTGGGACAGGTACTATCTATAGCAATCAGCCCCAGCATTTT
NA	TRBV24-1	TRBJ2-3	TRBD1	CATSELQGSTDTQYF	TGTGCCACCAGTGAGCTACAGGGGAGCACAGATACGCAGTATTTT
few	TRBV19	TRBJ1-6	NA	CASATTGSQSPLHF	TGTGCCAGTGCCACTACAGGGTCACAGTCACCCCTCCACTTT
NA	TRBV6-1	TRBJ2-1	NA	CASSGFSPSSYNEQFF	TGTGCCAGCAGTGGATTTTCTCCCAGCTCCTACAATGAGCAGTTCTTC
NA	TRBV7-9	TRBJ1-4	NA	CASSPGESNEKLFF	TGTGCCAGCAGTCCAGGGGAGTCTAATGAAAAACTGTTTTTT
NA	TRBV19	TRBJ2-1	NA	CASSNNWGGSYNEQFF	TGTGCCAGTAGTAATAATTGGGGAGGATCCTACAATGAGCAGTTCTTC
NA	TRBV2	TRBJ2-3	TRBD2	CASSGRASGTRPTSTDTQYF	TGTGCCAGCAGTGGTAGGGCTAGCGGGACCCGACCGACTAGCACAGATACGCAGTATTTT
NA	TRBV3-1/TRBV3-2	TRBJ2-5	NA	CASSLRRRGNQETQYF	TGTGCCAGCAGCCTTCGCCGACGGGGGAACCAAGAGACCCAGTACTTC
NA	TRBV14	TRBJ2-1	NA	CASSQLLQDNEQFF	TGTGCCAGCAGCCAACTTTTACAGGACAATGAGCAGTTCTTC
few	TRBV19	TRBJ1-5	NA	CASSPTGSGQPQHF	TGTGCCAGTAGTCCTACAGGGTCCGGGCAGCCCCAGCATTTT
once	TRBV6-2/TRBV6-3	TRBJ2-1	TRBD2	CASSQRLAGGSYNEQFF	TGTGCCAGCAGCCAGAGACTAGCGGGAGGCTCCTACAATGAGCAGTTCTTC
NA	TRBV4-2	TRBJ1-2	NA	CASSQGRLSGTPANYGYTF	TGTGCCAGCAGCCAAGGGAGGCTATCCGGGACACCGGCTAACTATGGCTACACCTTC
NA	TRBV4-1	TRBJ2-1	NA	CASSLGTKQFF	TGCGCCAGCAGCCTCGGGACAAAGCAGTTCTTC
NA	TRBV7-2	TRBJ2-7	TRBD2	CASSLPGLGGEQYF	TGTGCCAGCAGCCTTCCGGGACTAGGGGGCGAGCAGTACTTC
NA	TRBV7-9	TRBJ1-6	TRBD1	CASSLKTGGNSPLHF	TGTGCCAGCAGCCTCAAGACAGGGGGCAATTCACCCCTCCACTTT
once	TRBV18	TRBJ2-7	TRBD1	CASSPVTGGEYEQYF	TGTGCCAGCTCACCAGTGACAGGGGGAGAGTACGAGCAGTACTTC
NA	TRBV11-1	TRBJ2-7	NA	CASSLYGTQNFYEQYF	TGTGCCAGCAGCCTCTATGGGACTCAAAACTTCTACGAGCAGTACTTC
NA	TRBV28	TRBJ2-5	TRBD2	CASSLLGLAETQYF	TGTGCCAGCAGTTTATTGGGACTAGCGGAGACCCAGTACTTC
NA	TRBV7-6	TRBJ2-1	NA	CASSLRIGQSASDEQFF	TGTGCCAGCAGCTTAAGAATAGGACAATCCGCTTCGGATGAGCAGTTCTTC
NA	TRBV27	TRBJ2-1	TRBD2	CASSAIAGGMRYNEQFF	TGTGCCAGCAGTGCTATAGCGGGGGGGATGAGGTACAATGAGCAGTTCTTC
NA	TRBV5-4	TRBJ1-6	TRBD1	CASSWGTGGAGNNSPLHF	TGTGCCAGCAGCTGGGGGACAGGGGGCGCCGGGAATAATTCACCCCTCCACTTT
NA	TRBV5-1	TRBJ1-4	TRBD1	CASSLAQGASNEKLFF	TGCGCCAGCAGCTTGGCGCAGGGGGCCTCTAATGAAAAACTGTTTTTT
NA	TRBV5-5	TRBJ2-1	TRBD1	CASSFAGQGWDEQFF	TGTGCCAGCAGCTTTGCGGGACAGGGCTGGGATGAGCAGTTCTTC
NA	TRBV4-2	TRBJ2-7	TRBD2	CASSQEVTSGSYEQYF	TGTGCCAGCAGCCAAGAGGTGACTAGCGGTTCCTACGAGCAGTACTTC